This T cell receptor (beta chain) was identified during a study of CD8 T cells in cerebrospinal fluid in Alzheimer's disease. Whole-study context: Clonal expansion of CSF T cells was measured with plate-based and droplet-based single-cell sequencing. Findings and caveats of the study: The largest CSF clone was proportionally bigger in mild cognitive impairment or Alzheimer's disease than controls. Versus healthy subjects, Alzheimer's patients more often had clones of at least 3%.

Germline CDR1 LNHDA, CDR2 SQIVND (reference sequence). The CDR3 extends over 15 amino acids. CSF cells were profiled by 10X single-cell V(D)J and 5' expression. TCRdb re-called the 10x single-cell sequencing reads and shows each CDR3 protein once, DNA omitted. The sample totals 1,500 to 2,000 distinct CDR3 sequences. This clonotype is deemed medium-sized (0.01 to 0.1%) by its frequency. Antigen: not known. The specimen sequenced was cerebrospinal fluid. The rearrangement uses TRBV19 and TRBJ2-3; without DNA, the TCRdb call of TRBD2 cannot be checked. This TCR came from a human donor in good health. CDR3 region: CASSIVGGGPDTQYF.